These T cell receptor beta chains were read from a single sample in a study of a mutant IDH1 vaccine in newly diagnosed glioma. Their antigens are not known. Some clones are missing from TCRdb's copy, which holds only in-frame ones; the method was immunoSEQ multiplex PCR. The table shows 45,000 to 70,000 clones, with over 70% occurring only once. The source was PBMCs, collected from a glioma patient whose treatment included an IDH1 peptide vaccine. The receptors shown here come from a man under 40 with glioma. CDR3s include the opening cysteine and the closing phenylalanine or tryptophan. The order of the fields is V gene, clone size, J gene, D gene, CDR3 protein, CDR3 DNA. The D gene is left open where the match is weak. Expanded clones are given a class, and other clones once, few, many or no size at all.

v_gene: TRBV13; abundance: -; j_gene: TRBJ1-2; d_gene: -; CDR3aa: CASSLSYGGYTF; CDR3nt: TGTGCCAGCAGCTTATCGTATGGTGGCTACACCTTC
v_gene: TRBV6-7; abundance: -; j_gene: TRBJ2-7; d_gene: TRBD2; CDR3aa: CASSYSKEIAGGPSYEQYF; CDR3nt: TGTGCCAGCAGTTACTCGAAGGAGATAGCGGGAGGCCCCTCCTACGAGCAGTACTTC
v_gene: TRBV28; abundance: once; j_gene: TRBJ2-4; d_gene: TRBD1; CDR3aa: CAGTGLAKNIQYF; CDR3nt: TGTGCCGGGACAGGCTTAGCCAAAAACATTCAGTACTTT
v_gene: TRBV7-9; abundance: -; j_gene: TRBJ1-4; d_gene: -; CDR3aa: CASRPLSSLFF; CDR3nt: TGTGCCAGCAGGCCCCTCTCAAGTCTGTTTTTT
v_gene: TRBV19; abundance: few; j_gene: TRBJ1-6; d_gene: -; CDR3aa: CASSTTGYNSPLHF; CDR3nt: TGTGCCAGTAGTACTACAGGGTATAATTCACCCCTCCACTTT
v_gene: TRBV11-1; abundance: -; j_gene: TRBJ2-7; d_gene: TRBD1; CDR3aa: CASSLPGTGSYEQYF; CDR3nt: TGTGCCAGCAGCTTACCCGGGACAGGCTCCTACGAGCAGTACTTC
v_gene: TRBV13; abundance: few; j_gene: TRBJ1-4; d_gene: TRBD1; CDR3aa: CASKTGDMEKLFF; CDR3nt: TGTGCCAGCAAGACAGGGGATATGGAAAAACTGTTTTTT
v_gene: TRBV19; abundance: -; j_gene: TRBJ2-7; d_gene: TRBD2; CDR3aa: CASSMQAGGRYEQYF; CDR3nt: TGTGCCAGTAGTATGCAAGCGGGGGGACGCTACGAGCAGTACTTC
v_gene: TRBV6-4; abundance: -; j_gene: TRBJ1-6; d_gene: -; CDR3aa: CASSETGWSPLHF; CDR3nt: TGTGCCAGCAGTGAAACAGGGTGGTCACCCCTCCACTTT
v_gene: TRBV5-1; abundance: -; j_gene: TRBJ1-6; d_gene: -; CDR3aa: CASRTPGVGNSPLHF; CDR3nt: TGCGCCAGCAGAACGCCGGGGGTAGGGAATTCACCCCTCCACTTT
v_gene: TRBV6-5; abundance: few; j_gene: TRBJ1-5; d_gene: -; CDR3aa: CASSGRDSNQPQHF; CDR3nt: TGTGCCAGCAGCGGACGGGATAGCAATCAGCCCCAGCATTTT
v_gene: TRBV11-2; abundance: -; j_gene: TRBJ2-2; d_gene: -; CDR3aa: CASSLDGGITGELFF; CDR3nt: TGTGCCAGCAGCTTAGACGGCGGGATTACCGGGGAGCTGTTTTTT
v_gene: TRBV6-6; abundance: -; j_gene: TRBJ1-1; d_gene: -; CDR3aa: CASSYSGTTEAFF; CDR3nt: TGTGCCAGCAGTTACTCGGGCACCACTGAAGCTTTCTTT
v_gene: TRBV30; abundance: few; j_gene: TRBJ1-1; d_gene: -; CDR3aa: CAWTTGFEAFF; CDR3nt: TGTGCCTGGACAACAGGATTTGAAGCTTTCTTT
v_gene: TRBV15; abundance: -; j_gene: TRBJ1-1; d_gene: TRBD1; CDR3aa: CATSGRDRNTEAFF; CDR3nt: TGTGCCACCAGCGGTAGGGACAGGAACACTGAAGCTTTCTTT
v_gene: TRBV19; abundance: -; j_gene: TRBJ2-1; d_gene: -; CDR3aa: CASRNGGTSSYNEQFF; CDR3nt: TGTGCCAGTAGGAACGGGGGCACGAGCTCCTACAATGAGCAGTTCTTC
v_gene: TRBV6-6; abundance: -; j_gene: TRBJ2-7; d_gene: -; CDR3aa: CASSYSSQPYEQYF; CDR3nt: TGTGCCAGCAGTTACTCATCGCAGCCCTACGAGCAGTACTTC
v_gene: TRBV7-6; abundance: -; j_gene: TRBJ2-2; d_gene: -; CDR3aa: CASSLTPPWEANTGELFF; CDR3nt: TGTGCCAGCAGCTTAACCCCTCCCTGGGAAGCGAACACCGGGGAGCTGTTTTTT
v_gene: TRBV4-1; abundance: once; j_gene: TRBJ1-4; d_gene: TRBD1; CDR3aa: CASSQVGTGEQKLFF; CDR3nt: TGCGCCAGCAGCCAGGTGGGGACAGGGGAGCAAAAACTGTTTTTT
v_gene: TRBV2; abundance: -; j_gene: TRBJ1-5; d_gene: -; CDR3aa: CASSDVGVGQPQHF; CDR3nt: TGTGCCAGCAGTGATGTAGGGGTCGGTCAGCCCCAGCATTTT
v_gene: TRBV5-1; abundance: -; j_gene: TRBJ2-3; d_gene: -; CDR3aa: CASSWGGRTDTQYF; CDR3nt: TGCGCCAGCAGCTGGGGGGGGCGCACAGATACGCAGTATTTT
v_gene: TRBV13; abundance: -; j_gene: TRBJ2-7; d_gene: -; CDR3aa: CASQPLRSYEQYF; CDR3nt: TGTGCCAGCCAACCGTTGAGGTCCTACGAGCAGTACTTC
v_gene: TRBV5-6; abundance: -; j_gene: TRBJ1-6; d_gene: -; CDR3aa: CASSLDRRGYSPLHF; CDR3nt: TGTGCCAGCAGCCTAGACCGACGGGGGTATTCACCCCTCCACTTT
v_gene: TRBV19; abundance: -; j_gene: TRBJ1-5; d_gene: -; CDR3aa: CASSVNSNQPQHF; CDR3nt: TGTGCCAGTAGTGTGAATAGCAATCAGCCCCAGCATTTT